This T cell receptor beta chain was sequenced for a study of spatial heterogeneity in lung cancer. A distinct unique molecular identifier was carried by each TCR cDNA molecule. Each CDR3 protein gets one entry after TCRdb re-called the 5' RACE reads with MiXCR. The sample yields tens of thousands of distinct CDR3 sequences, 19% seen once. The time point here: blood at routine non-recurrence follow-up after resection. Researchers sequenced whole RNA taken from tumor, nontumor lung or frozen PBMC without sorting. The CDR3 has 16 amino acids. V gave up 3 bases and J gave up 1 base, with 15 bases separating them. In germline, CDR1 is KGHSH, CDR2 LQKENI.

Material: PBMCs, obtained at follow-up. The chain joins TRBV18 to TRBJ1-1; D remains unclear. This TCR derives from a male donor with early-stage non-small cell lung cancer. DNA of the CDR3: TGTGCCAGCTCACCTAGTTCACACCGGAGGAACACTGAAGCTTTCTTT. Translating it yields CASSPSSHRRNTEAFF.